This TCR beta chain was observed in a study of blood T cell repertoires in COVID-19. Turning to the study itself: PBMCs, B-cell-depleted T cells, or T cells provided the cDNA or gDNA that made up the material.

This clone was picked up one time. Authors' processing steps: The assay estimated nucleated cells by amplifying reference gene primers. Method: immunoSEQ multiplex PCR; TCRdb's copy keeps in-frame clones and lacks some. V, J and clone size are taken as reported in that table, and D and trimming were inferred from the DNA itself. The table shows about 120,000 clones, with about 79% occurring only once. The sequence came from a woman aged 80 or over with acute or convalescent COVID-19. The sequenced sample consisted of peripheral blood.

CDR3 sequence (DNA): TGCGCCAGCAGCCCGCGGGCCGGGACAGCCTACTCTGGGGCCAACGTCCTGACTTTC. Protein product: CASSPRAGTAYSGANVLTF. The chain joins TRBV5-1 to TRBJ2-6; TRBD1 matches 7 bases. Germline V CDR1 and CDR2: SGHRS, YFSETQ. This CDR3 is built from 19 residues. With 4 bases clipped from V and 0 bases from J, the junction kept 13 bases outside the gene matches.